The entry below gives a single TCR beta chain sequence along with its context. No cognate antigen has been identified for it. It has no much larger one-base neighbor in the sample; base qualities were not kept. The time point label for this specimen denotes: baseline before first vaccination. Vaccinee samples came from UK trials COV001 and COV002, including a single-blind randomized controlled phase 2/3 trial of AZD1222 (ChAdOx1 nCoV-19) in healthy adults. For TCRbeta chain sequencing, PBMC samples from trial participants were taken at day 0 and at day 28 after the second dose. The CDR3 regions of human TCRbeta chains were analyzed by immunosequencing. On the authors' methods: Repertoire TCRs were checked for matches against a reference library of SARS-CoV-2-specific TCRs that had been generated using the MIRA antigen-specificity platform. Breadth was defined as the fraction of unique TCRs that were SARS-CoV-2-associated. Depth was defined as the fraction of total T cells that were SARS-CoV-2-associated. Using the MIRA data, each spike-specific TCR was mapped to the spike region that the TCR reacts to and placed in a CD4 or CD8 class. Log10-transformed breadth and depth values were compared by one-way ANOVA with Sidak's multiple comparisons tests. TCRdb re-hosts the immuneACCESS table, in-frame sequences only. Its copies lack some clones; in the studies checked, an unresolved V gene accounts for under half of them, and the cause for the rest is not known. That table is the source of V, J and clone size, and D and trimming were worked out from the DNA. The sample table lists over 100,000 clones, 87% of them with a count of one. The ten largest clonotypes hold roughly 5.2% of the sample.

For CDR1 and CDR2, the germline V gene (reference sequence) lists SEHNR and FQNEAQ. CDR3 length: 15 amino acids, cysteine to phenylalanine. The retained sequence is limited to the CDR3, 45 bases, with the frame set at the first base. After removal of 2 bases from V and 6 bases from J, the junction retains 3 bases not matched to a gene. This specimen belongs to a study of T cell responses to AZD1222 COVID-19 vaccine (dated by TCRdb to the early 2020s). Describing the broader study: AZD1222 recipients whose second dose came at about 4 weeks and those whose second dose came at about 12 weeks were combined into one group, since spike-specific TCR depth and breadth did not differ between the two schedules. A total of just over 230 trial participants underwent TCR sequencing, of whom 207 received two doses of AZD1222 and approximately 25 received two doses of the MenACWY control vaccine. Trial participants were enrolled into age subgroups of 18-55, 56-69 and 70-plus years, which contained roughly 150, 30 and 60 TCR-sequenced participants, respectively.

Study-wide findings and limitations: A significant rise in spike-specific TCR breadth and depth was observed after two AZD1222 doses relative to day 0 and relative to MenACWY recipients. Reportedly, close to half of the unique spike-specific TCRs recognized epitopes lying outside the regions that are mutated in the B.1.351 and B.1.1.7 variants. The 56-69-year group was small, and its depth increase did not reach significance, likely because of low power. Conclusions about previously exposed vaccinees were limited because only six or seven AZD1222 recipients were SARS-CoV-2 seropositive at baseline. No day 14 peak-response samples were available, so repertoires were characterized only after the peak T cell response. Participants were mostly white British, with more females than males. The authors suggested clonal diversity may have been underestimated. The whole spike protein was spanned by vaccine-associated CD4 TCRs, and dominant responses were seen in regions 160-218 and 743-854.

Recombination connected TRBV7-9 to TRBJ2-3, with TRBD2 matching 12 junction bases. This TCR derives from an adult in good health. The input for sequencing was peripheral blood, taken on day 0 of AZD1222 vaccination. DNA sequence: TGTGCCAGCAGCTTAAGGGGACTAGCGGGCGATACGCAGTATTTT. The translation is CASSLRGLAGDTQYF.